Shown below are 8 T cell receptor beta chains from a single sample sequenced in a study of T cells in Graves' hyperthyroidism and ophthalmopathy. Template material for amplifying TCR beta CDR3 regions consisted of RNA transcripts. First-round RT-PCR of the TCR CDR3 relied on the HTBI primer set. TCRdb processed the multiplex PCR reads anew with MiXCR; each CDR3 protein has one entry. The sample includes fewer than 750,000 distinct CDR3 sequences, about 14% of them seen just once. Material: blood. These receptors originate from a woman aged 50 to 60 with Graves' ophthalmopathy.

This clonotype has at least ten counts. CDR3 residues: CASSVDHGNYEQYF. CDR3 DNA: TGTGCCAGCAGCGTGGATCACGGGAACTACGAGCAGTACTTC. The chain couples TRBV9 to TRBJ2-7; TRBD2 is a possible D gene (5 bases). Germline V gene sequence: CDR1 SGDLS, CDR2 YYNGEE. This CDR3 is 14 amino acids long. V lost 2 bases and J lost 3, with 12 bases in between.

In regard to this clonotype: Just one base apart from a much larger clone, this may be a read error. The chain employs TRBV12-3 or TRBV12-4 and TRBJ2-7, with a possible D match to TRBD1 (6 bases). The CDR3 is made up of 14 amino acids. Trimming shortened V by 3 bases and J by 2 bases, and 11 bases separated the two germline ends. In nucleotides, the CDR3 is TGTGCCAGCAGTTTTAGGTCAGGGGCCTACGAGCAGTACTTC. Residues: CASSFRSGAYEQYF.

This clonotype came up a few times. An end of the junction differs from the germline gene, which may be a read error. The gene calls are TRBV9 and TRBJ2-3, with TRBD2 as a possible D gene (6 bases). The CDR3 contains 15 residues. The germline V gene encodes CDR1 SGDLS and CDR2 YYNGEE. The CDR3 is CASSVGDSPTDTQYF. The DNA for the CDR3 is TGTGCCAGTAGCGTAGGGGACTCACCCACAGATACGCAGTATTTT.

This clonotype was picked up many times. The CDR3 sequence: CASRQAGDGETQYF. In DNA, the CDR3 is TGTGCCAGCAGGCAAGCGGGAGACGGGGAGACCCAGTACTTC. The rearrangement uses TRBV5-4 and TRBJ2-5; 8 positions agree with TRBD2. This CDR3 comprises 14 residues. The germline V gene has CDR1 SGHNT and CDR2 YYREEE (reference sequence). Trimming took 5 bases from V and 5 from J; bases not matched to a gene: 8.

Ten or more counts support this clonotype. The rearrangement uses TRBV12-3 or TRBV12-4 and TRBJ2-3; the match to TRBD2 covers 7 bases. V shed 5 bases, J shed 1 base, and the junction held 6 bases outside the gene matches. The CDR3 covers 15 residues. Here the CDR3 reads CASSISAGGTDTQYF. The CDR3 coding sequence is TGTGCCAGCAGTATATCTGCGGGAGGCACAGATACGCAGTATTTT.

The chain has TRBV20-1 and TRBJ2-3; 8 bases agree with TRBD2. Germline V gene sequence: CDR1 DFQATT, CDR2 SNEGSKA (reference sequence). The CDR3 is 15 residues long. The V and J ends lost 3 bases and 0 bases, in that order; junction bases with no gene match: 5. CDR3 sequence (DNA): TGCAGTGCTAGCGGGAGGGAGGCCAGCACAGATACGCAGTATTTT. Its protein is CSASGREASTDTQYF.

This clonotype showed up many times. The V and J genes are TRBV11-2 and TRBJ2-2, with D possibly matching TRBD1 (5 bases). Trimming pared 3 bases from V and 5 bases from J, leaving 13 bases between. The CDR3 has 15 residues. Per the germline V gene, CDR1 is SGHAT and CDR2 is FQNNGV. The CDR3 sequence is CASSLGRSGTGELFF. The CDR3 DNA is TGTGCCAGCAGCTTGGGCAGATCAGGGACCGGGGAGCTGTTTTTT. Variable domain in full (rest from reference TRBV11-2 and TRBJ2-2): EAGVAQSPRYKIIEKRQSVAFWCNPISGHATLYWYQQILGQGPKLLIQFQNNGVVDDSQLPKDRFSAERLKGVDSTLKIQPAKLEDSAVYLCASSLGRSGTGELFFGEGSRLTVL.

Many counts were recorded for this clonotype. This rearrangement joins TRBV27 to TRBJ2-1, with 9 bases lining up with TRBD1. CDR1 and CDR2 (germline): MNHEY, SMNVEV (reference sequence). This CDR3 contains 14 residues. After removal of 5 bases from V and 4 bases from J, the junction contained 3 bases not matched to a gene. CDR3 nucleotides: TGTGCCAGCAGTCCCGACAGGGGGTACAATGAGCAGTTCTTC. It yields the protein CASSPDRGYNEQFF.